The clone carrying this T cell receptor (beta chain) appeared a few times. Antigen specificity is unknown. The authors sorted CD4+ naive, central memory, regulatory and stem cell-like memory cells via CD45RO/CCR7/CD25/CD127/CD95/CD27. All of the sorted populations showed purity greater than 95%. The whole isolated RNA underwent reverse transcription, so sequencing captured expressed TCRB transcripts. Repertoires were generated with immunoSEQ multiplex PCR, while TCRdb's copy carries only in-frame clones and drops some. The top ten hold almost 0.02% of the sample, which has some 250,000 clones, approximately 14% seen once. Trimming removed 1 base from V and 0 bases from J, with 9 bases in between. CDR3 length: 15 amino acids. The V gene's germline CDR1 is LGHNA and CDR2 YNFKEQ. This entry belongs to a study of beta chain features in type 1 diabetes. The study, taken as a whole, reports: The study found fewer insertions and more deletions at VDJ junctions in type 1 diabetes patients. Significant though moderate, a shortening of TCRB CDR3s appeared in all four CD4+ subsets of Type 1 diabetes patients. A definitive answer on HLA type influencing TCRB rearrangement was not reached here.

The sequence was collected from a young man with type 1 diabetes. The chain joins TRBV4-2 to TRBJ1-2; D is ambiguous. The sequenced sample was naive CD4+ T cells from blood. The CDR3 spells CASSQGVRSNYGYTF. CDR3 nucleotide sequence: TGTGCCAGCAGCCAAGGCGTGAGATCTAACTATGGCTACACCTTC.